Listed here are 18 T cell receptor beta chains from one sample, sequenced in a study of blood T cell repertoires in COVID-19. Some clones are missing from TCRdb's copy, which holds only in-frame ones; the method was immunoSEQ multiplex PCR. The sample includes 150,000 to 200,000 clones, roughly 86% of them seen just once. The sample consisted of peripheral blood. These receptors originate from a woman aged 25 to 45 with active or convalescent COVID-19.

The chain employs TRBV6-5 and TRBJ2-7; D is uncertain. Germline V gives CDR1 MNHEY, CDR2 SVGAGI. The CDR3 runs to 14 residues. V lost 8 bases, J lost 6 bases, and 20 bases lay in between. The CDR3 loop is CASGPTPATVEQYF. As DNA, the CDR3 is TGTGCCAGCGGTCCGACACCCGCCACGGTCGAGCAGTACTTC.

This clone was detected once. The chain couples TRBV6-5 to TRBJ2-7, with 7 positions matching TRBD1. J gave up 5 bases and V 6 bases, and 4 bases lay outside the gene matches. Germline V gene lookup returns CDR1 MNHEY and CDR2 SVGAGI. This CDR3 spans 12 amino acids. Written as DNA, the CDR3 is TGTGCCAGCAGCCCGGGACAGAACGAGCAGTACTTC. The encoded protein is CASSPGQNEQYF.

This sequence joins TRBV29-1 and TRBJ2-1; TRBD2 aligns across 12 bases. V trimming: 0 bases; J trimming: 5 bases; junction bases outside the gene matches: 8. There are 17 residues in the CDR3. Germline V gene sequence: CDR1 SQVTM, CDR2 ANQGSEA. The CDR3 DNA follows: TGCAGCGTTGAAGAAGTTGGGGGACTAGCGGGTGACAATGAGCAGTTCTTC. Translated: CSVEEVGGLAGDNEQFF.

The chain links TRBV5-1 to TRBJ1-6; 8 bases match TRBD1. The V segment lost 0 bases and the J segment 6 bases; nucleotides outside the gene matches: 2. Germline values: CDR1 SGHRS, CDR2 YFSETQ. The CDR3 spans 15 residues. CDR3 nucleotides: TGCGCCAGCAGCTTGGAGCAGGGGGCTAATTCACCCCTCCACTTT. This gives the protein CASSLEQGANSPLHF.

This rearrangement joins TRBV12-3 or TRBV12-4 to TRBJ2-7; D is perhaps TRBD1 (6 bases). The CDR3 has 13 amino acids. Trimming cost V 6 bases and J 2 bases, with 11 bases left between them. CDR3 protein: CASSWTAAYEQYF. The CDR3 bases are TGTGCCAGCAGCTGGACAGCCGCCTACGAGCAGTACTTC.

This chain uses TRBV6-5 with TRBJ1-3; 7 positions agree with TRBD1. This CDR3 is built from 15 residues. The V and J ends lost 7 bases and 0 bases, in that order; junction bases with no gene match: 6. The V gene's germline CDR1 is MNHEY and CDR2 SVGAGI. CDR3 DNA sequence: TGTGCCAGCATTCTGACAGGGATCTCTGGAAACACCATATATTTT. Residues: CASILTGISGNTIYF.

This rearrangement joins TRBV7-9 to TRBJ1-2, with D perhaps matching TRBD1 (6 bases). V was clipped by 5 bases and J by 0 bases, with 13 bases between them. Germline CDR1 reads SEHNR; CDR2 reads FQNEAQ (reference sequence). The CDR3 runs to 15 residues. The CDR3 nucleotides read TGTGCCAGCAGCCCAGCGGACAGAGCTAACTATGGCTACACCTTC. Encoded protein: CASSPADRANYGYTF.

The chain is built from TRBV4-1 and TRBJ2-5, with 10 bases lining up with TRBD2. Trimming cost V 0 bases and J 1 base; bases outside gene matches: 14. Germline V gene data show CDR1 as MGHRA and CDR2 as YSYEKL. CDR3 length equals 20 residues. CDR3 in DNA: TGCGCCAGCAGCCAAGAGATGGCTAGCGGGAGTGATTGGGGCCAAGAGACCCAGTACTTC. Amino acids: CASSQEMASGSDWGQETQYF.

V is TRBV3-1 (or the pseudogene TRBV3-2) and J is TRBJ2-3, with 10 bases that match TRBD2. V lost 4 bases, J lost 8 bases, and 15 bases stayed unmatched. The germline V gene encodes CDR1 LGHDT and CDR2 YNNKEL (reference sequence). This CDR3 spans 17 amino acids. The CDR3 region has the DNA TGTGCCAGCAGCCGAATGGGAACTAGCGGGGCGTTAGGTACGCAGTATTTT. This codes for CASSRMGTSGALGTQYF.

The CDR3 loop is CASSVAGALVYEQFF. The CDR3 coding sequence is TGTGCCAGCAGTGTAGCGGGGGCCCTTGTCTATGAGCAGTTCTTC. This chain connects TRBV27 to TRBJ2-1; 9 bases are shared with TRBD2. This CDR3 has 15 amino acids. V shed 5 bases, J shed 8 bases, and the junction held 10 bases outside the gene matches. The germline CDR1 and CDR2 sequences are MNHEY and SMNVEV (reference sequence).

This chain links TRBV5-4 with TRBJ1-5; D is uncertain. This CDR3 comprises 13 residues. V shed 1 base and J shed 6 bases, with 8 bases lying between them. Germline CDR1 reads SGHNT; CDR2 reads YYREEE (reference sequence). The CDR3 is CASSLPGGQPQHF. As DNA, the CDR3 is TGTGCCAGCAGCTTGCCAGGAGGTCAGCCCCAGCATTTT.

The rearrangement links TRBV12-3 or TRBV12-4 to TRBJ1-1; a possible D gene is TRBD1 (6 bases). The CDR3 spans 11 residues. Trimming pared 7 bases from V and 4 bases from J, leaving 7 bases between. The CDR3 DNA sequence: TGTGCCAGCACCAGGGGCACTGAAGCTTTCTTT. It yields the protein CASTRGTEAFF.

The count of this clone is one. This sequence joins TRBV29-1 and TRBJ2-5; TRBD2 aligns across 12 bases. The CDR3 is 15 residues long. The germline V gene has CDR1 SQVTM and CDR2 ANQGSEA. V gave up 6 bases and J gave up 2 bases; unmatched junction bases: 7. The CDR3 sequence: CSVMGTSGLQETQYF. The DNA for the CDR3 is TGCAGCGTGATGGGGACTAGCGGGCTGCAAGAGACCCAGTACTTC. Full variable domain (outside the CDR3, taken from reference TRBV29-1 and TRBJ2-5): SAVISQKPSRDICQRGTSLTIQCQVDSQVTMMFWYRQQPGQSLTLIATANQGSEATYESGFVIDKFPISRPNLTFSTLTVSNMSPEDSSIYLCSVMGTSGLQETQYFGPGTRLLVL.

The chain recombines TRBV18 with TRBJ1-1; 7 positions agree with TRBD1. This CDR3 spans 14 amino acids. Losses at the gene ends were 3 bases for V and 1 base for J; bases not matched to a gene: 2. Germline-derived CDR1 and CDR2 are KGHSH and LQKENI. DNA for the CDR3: TGTGCCAGCTCACCGGGACAGAGGAACACTGAAGCTTTCTTT. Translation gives CASSPGQRNTEAFF.

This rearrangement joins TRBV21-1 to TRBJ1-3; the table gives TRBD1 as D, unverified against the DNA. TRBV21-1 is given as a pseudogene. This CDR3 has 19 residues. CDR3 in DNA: TGTGCCAGCAGCAAAGATCCCCCAGGGGGCACAGTCTCTGGAAACACCATATATTTT. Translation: CASSKDPPGGTVSGNTIYF.

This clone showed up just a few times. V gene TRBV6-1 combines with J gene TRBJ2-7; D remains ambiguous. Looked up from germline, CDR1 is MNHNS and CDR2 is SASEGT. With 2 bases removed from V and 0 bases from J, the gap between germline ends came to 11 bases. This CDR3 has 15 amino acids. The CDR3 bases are TGTGCCAGCAGTGAACGGTTGGAGAGCTCCTACGAGCAGTACTTC. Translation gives CASSERLESSYEQYF.

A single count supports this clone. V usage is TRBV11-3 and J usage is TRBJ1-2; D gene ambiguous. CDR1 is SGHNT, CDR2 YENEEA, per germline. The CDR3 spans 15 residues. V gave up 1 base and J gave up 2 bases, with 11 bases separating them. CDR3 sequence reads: CASSLGAGENYGYTF. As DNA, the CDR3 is TGTGCCAGCAGCTTAGGGGCCGGGGAGAACTATGGCTACACCTTC. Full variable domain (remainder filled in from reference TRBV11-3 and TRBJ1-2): EAGVVQSPRYKIIEKKQPVAFWCNPISGHNTLYWYLQNLGQGPELLIRYENEEAVDDSQLPKDRFSAERLKGVDSTLKIQPAELGDSAVYLCASSLGAGENYGYTFGSGTRLTVV.

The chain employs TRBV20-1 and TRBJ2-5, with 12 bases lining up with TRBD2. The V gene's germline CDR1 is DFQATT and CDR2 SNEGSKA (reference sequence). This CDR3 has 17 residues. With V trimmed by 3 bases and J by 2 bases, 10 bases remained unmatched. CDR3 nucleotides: TGCAGTGCTAGTCCGCTAGCGGGGGGGCCTCGGCAAGAGACCCAGTACTTC. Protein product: CSASPLAGGPRQETQYF.